Below, 24 T cell receptor beta chains from the same sample are listed, as sequenced in a study of glioma-infiltrating T cells. The iRepertoire nested amplicon-rescue multiplex PCR amplified TCR alpha and beta CDR3s from RNA. TCRdb used MiXCR to reprocess the multiplex PCR reads, holding one entry per CDR3 protein. The data hold fewer than 200,000 distinct CDR3 sequences, with about 46% observed a single time. The sequenced sample consisted of glioma tissue, nonneoplastic brain tissue, or PBMCs (not recorded which). The receptors originated from a human donor with low-grade glioma or glioblastoma, undergoing nonglioma brain surgery, or in good health (not recorded which).

About this clonotype itself: A read error is possible here, since a much larger clone lies one base away. The rearrangement joins TRBV2 to TRBJ1-5; D gene unclear. The CDR3 consists of 14 residues. Germline CDR1 and CDR2: SNHLY and FYNNEI. V shed 9 bases and J shed 1 base, with 13 bases lying between them. The CDR3 sequence: CASESGESNQPQHF. The CDR3 region has the DNA TGTGCCAGTGAGTCAGGCGAGAGCAATCAGCCCCAGCATTTT.

This clonotype was detected many times. The chain uses TRBV20-1 and TRBJ2-7; 10 nucleotides match TRBD2. There are 14 residues in the CDR3. The ends lost 4 bases at V and 2 bases at J; junction bases unmatched: 5. The germline CDR1 and CDR2 sequences are DFQATT and SNEGSKA (reference sequence). The CDR3 loop reads CSATLSGRPYEQYF. The CDR3 DNA is TGCAGTGCTACCCTTAGCGGGAGGCCCTACGAGCAGTACTTC.

V gene TRBV7-8 combines with J gene TRBJ2-2, with D tentatively TRBD1 or TRBD2 (5 bases each). The V gene lost 5 bases and the J gene lost 6 bases, with 10 bases spanning the gap. Germline V lookup: CDR1 SGHVS, CDR2 FQNEAQ. The CDR3 length is 13 residues. The chain's CDR3 is CASSNQGPGELFF. CDR3 nucleotide sequence: TGTGCCAGCAGCAATCAGGGACCCGGGGAGCTGTTTTTT.

This clonotype has a handful of counts. The gene calls are TRBV12-3 or TRBV12-4 and TRBJ1-3; D gene ambiguous. CDR3 length equals 12 residues. The germline V and J ends were trimmed by 7 bases and 4 bases, with 8 bases remaining between them. CDR3 amino acids: CASTGPGNTIYF. The DNA of the CDR3 is TGTGCCAGCACCGGGCCCGGAAACACCATATATTTT.

The chain links TRBV29-1 to TRBJ2-7; a weak D match, TRBD1 (6 bases). The germline V gene encodes CDR1 SQVTM and CDR2 ANQGSEA. Trimming removed 5 bases at V and 3 bases at J, with 17 bases between. The CDR3 is 14 residues long. CDR3 amino acids: CSVLGGDKSYEQYF. CDR3 coding DNA: TGCAGCGTTTTGGGTGGGGACAAAAGCTACGAGCAGTACTTC.

Comment on this clonotype: This could be a read error, since a much larger clone is one nucleotide away. V usage is TRBV28 and J usage is TRBJ2-1; D is ambiguous. Germline V gives CDR1 MDHEN, CDR2 SYDVKM. This CDR3 spans 13 amino acids. Here the CDR3 DNA reads TGTGCCAGCAGCCTGGGAAACTACAATGAGCAGTCCTTC. As protein: CASSLGNYNEQSF.

Worth noting for this clonotype: A read error may produce the germline difference seen at one junction end. The chain links TRBV15 to TRBJ2-7; possible D gene TRBD2, 6 bases. CDR3 size: 15 residues. Germline-derived CDR1 and CDR2 are LNHNV and YYDKDF (reference sequence). CDR3 protein: CATSRDPEGLYGQYF. CDR3 bases: TGTGCCACCAGTAGAGATCCGGAGGGGCTGTACGGGCAGTACTTC.

The chain carries TRBV24-1 and TRBJ2-1; D is unclear. Germline V gene lookup returns CDR1 KGHDR and CDR2 SFDVKD. The V end was cut by 2 bases, the J end by 10 bases, with 14 bases between. This CDR3 region has 14 residues. CDR3 DNA: TGTGCCACCAGTGATTCGGCAGCCTCCTACGAGCAGTTCTTC. This encodes CATSDSAASYEQFF.

This clonotype was picked up many times. The chain combines TRBV20-1 with TRBJ1-5, with 9 positions matching TRBD1. The length of the CDR3 is 15 residues. The germline V gene has CDR1 DFQATT and CDR2 SNEGSKA (reference sequence). The trim removed 6 bases at V and 6 bases at J, leaving 12 bases unmatched. CDR3 DNA: TGCAGTGCGCGGCGCCGGGACAGGGTTACTCAGCCCCAGCATTTT. Its protein is CSARRRDRVTQPQHF.

In this sample, this clonotype turned up once. V gene TRBV6-5 combines with J gene TRBJ2-5; unclear D gene. V gave up 7 bases and J gave up 2 bases, with 17 bases separating them. Germline CDR1 and CDR2: MNHEY and SVGAGI. The CDR3 contains 15 residues. For the CDR3, the DNA is TGTGCCAGCATTTTAAATGCGGCTGGACAAGAGACCCAGTACTTC. Translating gives CASILNAAGQETQYF.

This clonotype appeared a few times. The chain has TRBV19 and TRBJ1-1; D might be TRBD1 (5 bases). In germline, CDR1 is LNHDA, CDR2 SQIVND (reference sequence). Trimming shortened V by 6 bases and J by 0 bases, and 11 bases separated the two germline ends. The CDR3 runs to 14 residues. The CDR3 bases are TGTGCCAGTAGACCCTGGACACTGAACACTGAAGCTTTCTTT. Encoded protein: CASRPWTLNTEAFF. Combining the CDR3 with reference TRBV19 and TRBJ1-1 gives the whole variable domain DGGITQSPKYLFRKEGQNVTLSCEQNLNHDAMYWYRQDPGQGLRLIYYSQIVNDFQKGDIAEGYSVSREKKESFPLTVTSAQKNPTAFYLCASRPWTLNTEAFFGQGTRLTVV.

In this sample, this clonotype turned up a few times. This sequence joins TRBV29-1 and TRBJ2-3, with 7 positions matching TRBD1. V trimming: 1 base; J trimming: 2 bases; junction bases outside the gene matches: 3. The germline gives CDR1 SQVTM, CDR2 ANQGSEA. This CDR3 is built from 14 residues. The DNA of the CDR3 is TGCAGCGTTGAAGGGACAGGTGACACAGATACGCAGTATTTT. It yields the protein CSVEGTGDTDTQYF.

This clonotype appeared once. This sequence joins TRBV6-5 and TRBJ2-1, with 9 bases identical to TRBD2. The CDR3 has 15 residues. CDR1 MNHEY and CDR2 SVGAGI come from the germline V gene. The V and J ends lost 6 bases and 4 bases, in that order; junction bases with no gene match: 7. DNA of the CDR3: TGTGCCAGCAGCGTGACTAGCGGTACATACAATGAGCAGTTCTTC. It yields the protein CASSVTSGTYNEQFF.

V usage is TRBV19 and J usage is TRBJ1-1; D is undetermined. The CDR3 spans 13 residues. Germline-derived CDR1 and CDR2 are LNHDA and SQIVND (reference sequence). The CDR3 here is CAPPGFLGTEAFF. The CDR3 DNA follows: TGTGCTCCCCCCGGGTTTCTGGGCACTGAAGCTTTCTTT.

The chain links TRBV29-1 to TRBJ2-6, with D uncertain. The CDR3 runs 14 residues. V lost 4 bases, J lost 0 bases, and 7 bases lay in between. From germline, CDR1 is SQVTM and CDR2 ANQGSEA. CDR3 residues: CSVGDLSGANVLTF. CDR3 bases: TGCAGCGTTGGAGACCTCTCTGGGGCCAACGTCCTGACTTTC.

This clonotype appeared many times. The CDR3 sequence: CASSIEGSSYNEQFF. Written as DNA, the CDR3 is TGTGCCAGTAGTATTGAAGGGAGCTCCTACAATGAGCAGTTCTTC. V usage is TRBV19 and J usage is TRBJ2-1, with a tentative D call TRBD2 (5 bases). Germline-derived CDR1 and CDR2 are LNHDA and SQIVND (reference sequence). The CDR3 spans 15 residues. V lost 3 bases, J lost 0 bases, and 9 bases lay in between. Complete variable domain (other parts from reference TRBV19 and TRBJ2-1): DGGITQSPKYLFRKEGQNVTLSCEQNLNHDAMYWYRQDPGQGLRLIYYSQIVNDFQKGDIAEGYSVSREKKESFPLTVTSAQKNPTAFYLCASSIEGSSYNEQFFGPGTRLTVL.

Worth noting for this clonotype: Just one base apart from a much larger clone, this may be a read error. The rearrangement joins TRBV5-1 to TRBJ2-1; no definite D call. The CDR3 sequence is 13 residues long. Per germline, CDR1 SGHRS and CDR2 YFSETQ. CDR3 region: CSSSLTTYNEQFF. CDR3 coding DNA: TGCTCCAGCAGCTTGACCACTTACAATGAGCAGTTCTTC.

With regard to this clonotype: A junction end diverges from the germline sequence, so it may reflect a read error. This chain uses TRBV7-2 with TRBJ2-7; 11 nucleotides line up with TRBD2. Looked up from germline, CDR1 is SGHTA and CDR2 is FQGNSA. This CDR3 region has 14 residues. As DNA, the CDR3 is TGTGCCAGCGGCTTATCTAGCGGGGGGCCCGAGCAGTACTTC. It specifies CASGLSSGGPEQYF.

As concerns this clonotype: A much larger clone lies one base from this, so it may be a read error. V is TRBV5-1 and J is TRBJ2-3; tentatively, D is TRBD2 (5 bases). From germline, CDR1 is SGHRS and CDR2 YFSETQ. The CDR3 is made up of 13 amino acids. CDR3 sequence reads: CASTLEATDTQYF. CDR3 in DNA: TGCGCCAGCACCTTGGAGGCCACAGATACGCAGTATTTT.

A word on this clonotype: With a much larger clone just one base away, this may be a read error. The chain carries TRBV7-9 and TRBJ2-1, with 8 bases identical to TRBD2. CDR1 SEHNR and CDR2 FQNEAQ come from the germline V gene (reference sequence). The CDR3 has 15 residues. The V gene end was trimmed by 5 bases and the J gene end by 10 bases; junction bases not matched to a gene: 13. DNA for the CDR3: TGTGCCAGCAGCCAAGGCAGCGGGGGAACCTACGAGCAGTTCTTC. Protein product: CASSQGSGGTYEQFF. Looking up the rest from reference TRBV7-9 and TRBJ2-1 gives the full variable domain: DTGVSQNPRHKITKRGQNVTFRCDPISEHNRLYWYRQTLGQGPEFLTYFQNEAQLEKSRLLSDRFSAERPKGSFSTLEIQRTEQGDSAMYLCASSQGSGGTYEQFFGPGTRLTVL.

To note about this clonotype: This may be a read error, as it is one base from a much larger clone. The chain uses TRBV20-1 and TRBJ2-1, with D hard to call. The germline V gene encodes CDR1 DFQATT and CDR2 SNEGSKA (reference sequence). The CDR3 runs 18 residues. The CDR3 reads CSARDPRSASSSYNEQLF. As DNA, the CDR3 is TGCAGTGCTAGAGATCCTCGCTCAGCTTCGAGCTCCTACAATGAGCAGCTCTTC.

This rearrangement joins TRBV12-3 or TRBV12-4 to TRBJ2-3, with D perhaps matching TRBD1 (6 bases). The CDR3 consists of 13 residues. Trimming left V 6 bases short and J 4 bases short, with 11 bases between. The CDR3 region has the DNA TGTGCCAGCAGAGGGGCAGGGGCAGATACGCAGTATTTT. It yields the protein CASRGAGADTQYF.

This clonotype was counted ten times or more. This chain connects TRBV2 to TRBJ2-1; 15 nucleotides align to TRBD2. The CDR3 extends over 16 amino acids. V lost 2 bases, J lost 7 bases, and 3 bases stayed unmatched. CDR1 and CDR2 from the germline V gene are SNHLY and FYNNEI. CDR3 residues: CASSELGLAGGNEQFF. The CDR3 bases are TGTGCCAGCAGTGAATTGGGACTAGCGGGAGGAAATGAGCAGTTCTTC.

A few counts support this clonotype. CDR3 sequence reads: CASSQGTSHNEQFF. The CDR3 DNA is TGTGCCAGCAGCCAGGGGACTTCCCACAATGAGCAGTTCTTC. The rearrangement uses TRBV3-1 and TRBJ2-1, with D possibly being TRBD2 (6 bases). The CDR3 runs 14 residues. CDR1 and CDR2 from the germline V gene are LGHDT and YNNKEL (reference sequence). Trimming cost V 3 bases and J 5 bases, with 11 bases left between them.